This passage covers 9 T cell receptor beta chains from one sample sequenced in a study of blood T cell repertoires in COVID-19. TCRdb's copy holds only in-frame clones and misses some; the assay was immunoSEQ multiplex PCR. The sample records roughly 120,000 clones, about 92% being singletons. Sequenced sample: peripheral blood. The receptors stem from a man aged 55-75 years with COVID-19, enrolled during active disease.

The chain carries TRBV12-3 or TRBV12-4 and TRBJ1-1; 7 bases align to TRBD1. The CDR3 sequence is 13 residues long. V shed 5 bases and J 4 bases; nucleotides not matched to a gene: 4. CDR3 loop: CASSPGGFTEAFF. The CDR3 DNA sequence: TGTGCCAGCAGTCCAGGGGGATTCACTGAAGCTTTCTTT.

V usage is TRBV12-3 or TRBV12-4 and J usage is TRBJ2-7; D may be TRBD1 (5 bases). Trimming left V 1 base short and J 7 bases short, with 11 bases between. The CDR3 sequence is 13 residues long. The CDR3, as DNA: TGTGCCAGCAGTTTAGTCAGGGTGGGAGAGCAGTACTTC. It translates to CASSLVRVGEQYF.

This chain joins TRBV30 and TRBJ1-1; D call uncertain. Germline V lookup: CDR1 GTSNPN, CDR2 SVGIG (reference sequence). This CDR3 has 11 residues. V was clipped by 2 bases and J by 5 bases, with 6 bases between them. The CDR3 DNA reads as TGTGCCTGGAGTCGGGGAACTGAAGCTTTCTTT. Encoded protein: CAWSRGTEAFF.

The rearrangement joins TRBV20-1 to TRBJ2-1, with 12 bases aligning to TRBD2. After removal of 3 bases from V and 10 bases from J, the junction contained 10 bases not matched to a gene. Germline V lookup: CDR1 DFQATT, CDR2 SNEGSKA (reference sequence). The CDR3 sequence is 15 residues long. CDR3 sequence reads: CSASSPSGGVREQFF. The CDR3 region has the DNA TGCAGTGCTAGTTCCCCTAGCGGGGGGGTTCGAGAGCAGTTCTTC.

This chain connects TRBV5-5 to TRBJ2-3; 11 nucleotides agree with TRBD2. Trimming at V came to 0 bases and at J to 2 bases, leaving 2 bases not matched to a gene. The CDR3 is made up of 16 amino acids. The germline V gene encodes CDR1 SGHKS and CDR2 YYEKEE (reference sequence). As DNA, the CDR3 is TGTGCCAGCAGCTTGGGACTAGCGGGAATCACAGATACGCAGTATTTT. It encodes CASSLGLAGITDTQYF.

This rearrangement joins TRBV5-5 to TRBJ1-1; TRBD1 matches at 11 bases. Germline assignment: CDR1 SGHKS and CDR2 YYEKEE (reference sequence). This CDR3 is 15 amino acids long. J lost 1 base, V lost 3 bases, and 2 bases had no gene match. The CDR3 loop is CASSWDRGENTEAFF. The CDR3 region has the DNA TGTGCCAGCAGCTGGGACAGGGGGGAGAACACTGAAGCTTTCTTT.

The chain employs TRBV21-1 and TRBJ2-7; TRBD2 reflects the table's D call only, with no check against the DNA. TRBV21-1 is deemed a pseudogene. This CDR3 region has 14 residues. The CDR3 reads CASSQTSRRGEQYF. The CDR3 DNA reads TGTGCCAGCAGCCAAACTAGCCGAAGGGGTGAGCAGTACTTC.

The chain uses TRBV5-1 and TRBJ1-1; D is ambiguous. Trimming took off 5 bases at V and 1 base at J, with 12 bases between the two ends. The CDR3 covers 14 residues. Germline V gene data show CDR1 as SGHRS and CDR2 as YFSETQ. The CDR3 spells CASSPRYSNTEAFF. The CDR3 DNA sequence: TGCGCCAGCAGTCCCAGGTACTCGAACACTGAAGCTTTCTTT.

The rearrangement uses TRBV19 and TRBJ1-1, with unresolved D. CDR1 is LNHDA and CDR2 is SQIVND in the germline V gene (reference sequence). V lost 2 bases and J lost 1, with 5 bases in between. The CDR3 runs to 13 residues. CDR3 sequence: CASSIMRNTEAFF. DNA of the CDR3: TGTGCCAGTAGTATAATGCGGAACACTGAAGCTTTCTTT.